What follows describes a single T cell receptor (beta chain). V shed 2 bases and J shed 4 bases, with 20 bases lying between them. This CDR3 region has 18 residues. Germline V CDR1 and CDR2: WNHNN, SYGVQD (reference sequence). This table comes from immunoSEQ multiplex PCR, and its TCRdb copy is limited to in-frame clones, with some not included. Of roughly 150,000 clones in the sample, roughly 92% are singletons; the top ten hold 2% to 2.5%. The data stem from a study of control samples from healthy donors and cancer patients. The V gene is TRBV10-1, the J gene TRBJ2-2, with a tentative D call TRBD1 (7 bases). Sequenced sample: blood. The receptor's source is a man aged 50 to 59 in good health. In nucleotides, the CDR3 is TGCGCCAGCAGTGAGCCCCGAGAGGAGGGGGCAGGCACCGGGGAGCTGTTTTTT. This encodes CASSEPREEGAGTGELFF.